A selection of T cell receptor beta chains follows, all from one sample in a study of T cell clones after liver transplantation. Data came from immunoSEQ multiplex PCR; TCRdb stores just in-frame clones and leaves some out. The top ten hold under 15% of the sample, which has under 20,000 clones, approximately 92% seen once. The sequences come from CD8+ T cells from blood, collected approximately 3.5 years after liver transplant. These receptors all come from a human patient who received a liver transplant. Some of these T cells may belong to the graft donor. The CDR3 runs from the conserved cysteine through the conserved F or W. Clone size is shown for a subset of rows, as once, few, many or a class of expanded clone.

TRBV2	15	TRBJ2-3	.	CASSDSGPSTDTQYF
TRBV12-5	17	TRBJ2-3	.	CASGLRGRIGLGDTQYF
TRBV4-1	13	TRBJ2-3	.	CASSPGRTDTQYF
TRBV27	14	TRBJ1-2	few	CASSPTGMPYGYTF
TRBV7-9	16	TRBJ1-4	.	CASSSSPGPTNEKLFF
TRBV4-3	16	TRBJ2-1	.	CASSQDRAGQHNEQFF
TRBV5-1	16	TRBJ1-1	.	CASSLADEDRPWEAFF
TRBV28	11	TRBJ1-1	.	CASSPLTEAFF
TRBV7-9	11	TRBJ2-3	.	CASSLGQTQYF
TRBV5-1	15	TRBJ2-7	.	CASTPRGGSKYEQYF
TRBV10-3	11	TRBJ2-7	.	CAIAGGNEQYF
TRBV5-8	15	TRBJ2-7	.	CASSLGRAHPYEQYF
TRBV28	14	TRBJ1-1	.	CASSPQGPNTEAFF
TRBV29-1	11	TRBJ2-7	once	CSAVTGGEQYF
TRBV9	12	TRBJ1-2	.	CASSVGGYGYTF
TRBV15	20	TRBJ1-5	.	CATSRSPGQETGRSNQPQHF
TRBV6-4	18	TRBJ2-3	few	CASSDSRAVFGPTDTQYF
TRBV7-9	15	TRBJ1-1	.	CASSLAVLGHTEAFF
TRBV5-4	12	TRBJ2-1	.	CASSLGGAEQFF
TRBV28	14	TRBJ2-7	.	CAITPSGSSYEQYF
TRBV29-1	14	TRBJ2-7	.	CSADSGTEDYEQYF
TRBV11-2	11	TRBJ2-7	.	CASSFTHEQYF
TRBV28	16	TRBJ1-5	.	CASSLGRAPGDQPQHF
TRBV5-8	11	TRBJ1-1	.	CASSLWTPRFF
TRBV4-1	17	TRBJ2-7	.	CASSLRLATDSSYEQYF
TRBV7-9	13	TRBJ2-7	.	CASSPRTGYEQYF
TRBV11-2	16	TRBJ1-4	.	CASSSPITTTNEKLFF
TRBV9	10	TRBJ1-5	.	CASGDQPQHF
TRBV19	17	TRBJ1-5	.	CASSIDLGFGSNQPQHF
TRBV28	16	TRBJ1-5	.	CASSFSGPRVGQPQHF
TRBV9	20	TRBJ2-2	.	CASSVGQYIEGERDTGELFF